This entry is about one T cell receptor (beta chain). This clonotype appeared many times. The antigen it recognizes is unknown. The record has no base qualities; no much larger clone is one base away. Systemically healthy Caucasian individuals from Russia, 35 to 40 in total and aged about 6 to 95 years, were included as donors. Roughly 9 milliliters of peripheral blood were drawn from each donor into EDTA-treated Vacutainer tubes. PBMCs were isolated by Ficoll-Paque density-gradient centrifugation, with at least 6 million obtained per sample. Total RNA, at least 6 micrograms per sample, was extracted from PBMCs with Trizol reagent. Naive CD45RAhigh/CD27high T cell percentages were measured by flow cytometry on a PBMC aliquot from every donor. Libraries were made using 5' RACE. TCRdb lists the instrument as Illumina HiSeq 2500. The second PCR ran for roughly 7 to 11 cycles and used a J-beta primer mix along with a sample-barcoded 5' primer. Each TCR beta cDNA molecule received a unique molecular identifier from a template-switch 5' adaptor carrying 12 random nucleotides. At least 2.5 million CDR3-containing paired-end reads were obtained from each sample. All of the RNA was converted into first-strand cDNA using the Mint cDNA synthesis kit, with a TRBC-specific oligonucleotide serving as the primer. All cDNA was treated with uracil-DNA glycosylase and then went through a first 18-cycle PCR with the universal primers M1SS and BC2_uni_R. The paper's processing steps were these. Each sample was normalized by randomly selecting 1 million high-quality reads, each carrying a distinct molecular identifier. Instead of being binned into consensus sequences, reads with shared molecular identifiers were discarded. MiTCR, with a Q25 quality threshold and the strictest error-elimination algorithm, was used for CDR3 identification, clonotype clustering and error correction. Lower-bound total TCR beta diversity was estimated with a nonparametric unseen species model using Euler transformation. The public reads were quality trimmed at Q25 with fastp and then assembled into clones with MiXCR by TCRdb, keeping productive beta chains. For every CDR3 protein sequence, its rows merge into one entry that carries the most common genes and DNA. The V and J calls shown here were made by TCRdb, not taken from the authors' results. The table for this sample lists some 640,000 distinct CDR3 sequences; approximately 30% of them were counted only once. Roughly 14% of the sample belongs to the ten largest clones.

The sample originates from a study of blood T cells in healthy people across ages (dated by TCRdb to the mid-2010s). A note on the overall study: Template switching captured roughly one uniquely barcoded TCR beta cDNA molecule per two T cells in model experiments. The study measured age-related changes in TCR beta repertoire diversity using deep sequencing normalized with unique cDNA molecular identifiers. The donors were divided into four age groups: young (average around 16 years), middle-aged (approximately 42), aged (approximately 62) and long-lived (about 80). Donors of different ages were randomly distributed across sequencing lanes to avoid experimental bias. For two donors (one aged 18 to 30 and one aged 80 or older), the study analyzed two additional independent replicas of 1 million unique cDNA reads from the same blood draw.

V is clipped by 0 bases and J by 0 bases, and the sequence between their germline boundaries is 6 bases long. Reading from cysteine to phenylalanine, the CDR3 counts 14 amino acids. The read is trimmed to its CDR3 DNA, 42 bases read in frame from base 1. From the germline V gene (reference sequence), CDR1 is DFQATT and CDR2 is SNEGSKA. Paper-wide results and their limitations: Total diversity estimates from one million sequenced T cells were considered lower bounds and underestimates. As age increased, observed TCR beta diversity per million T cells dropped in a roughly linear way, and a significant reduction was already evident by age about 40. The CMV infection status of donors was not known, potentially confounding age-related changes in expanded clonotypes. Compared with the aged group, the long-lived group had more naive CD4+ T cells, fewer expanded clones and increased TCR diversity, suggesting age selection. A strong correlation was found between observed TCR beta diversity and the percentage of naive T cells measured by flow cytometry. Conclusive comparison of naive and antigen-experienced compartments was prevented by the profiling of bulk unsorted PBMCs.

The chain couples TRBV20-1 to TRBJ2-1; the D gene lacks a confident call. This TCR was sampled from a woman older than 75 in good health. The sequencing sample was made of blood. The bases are TGCAGTGCTAGAGAGGCCTTCTCCTACAATGAGCAGTTCTTC. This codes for CSAREAFSYNEQFF.